This entry describes one T cell receptor (beta chain). Produced via immunoSEQ multiplex PCR; TCRdb's table is partial and in-frame only. The repertoire holds about 340,000 clones, with roughly 85% as singletons. Participant-reported clinical history was the basis for cohort assignment. This sample was included in a study of blood T cell repertoires in COVID-19. The CDR3 is made up of 13 amino acids. The trim removed 7 bases at V and 2 bases at J, leaving 2 bases unmatched. Material: PBMCs or T cells enriched from blood (not recorded which). V usage is TRBV12-3 or TRBV12-4 and J usage is TRBJ1-3, with 7 bases lining up with TRBD1. This TCR was recovered from a woman aged 35 to 49 with acute COVID-19. CDR3 sequence (DNA): TGTGCCAGCACTACAGGGGCTGGAAACACCATATATTTT. This gives the protein CASTTGAGNTIYF.